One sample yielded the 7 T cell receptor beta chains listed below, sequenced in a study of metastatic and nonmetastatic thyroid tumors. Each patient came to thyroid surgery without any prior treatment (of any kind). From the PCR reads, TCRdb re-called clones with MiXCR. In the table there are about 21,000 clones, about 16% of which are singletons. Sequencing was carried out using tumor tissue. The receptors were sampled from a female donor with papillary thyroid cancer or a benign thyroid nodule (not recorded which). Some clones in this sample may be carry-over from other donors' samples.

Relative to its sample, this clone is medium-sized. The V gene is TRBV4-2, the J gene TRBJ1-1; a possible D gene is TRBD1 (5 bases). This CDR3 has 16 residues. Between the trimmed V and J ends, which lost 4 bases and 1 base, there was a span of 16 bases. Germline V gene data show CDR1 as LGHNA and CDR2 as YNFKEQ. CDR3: CASSRTGGTSNTEAFF. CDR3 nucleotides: TGTGCCAGCAGCCGAACCGGCGGGACCTCGAACACTGAAGCTTTCTTT.

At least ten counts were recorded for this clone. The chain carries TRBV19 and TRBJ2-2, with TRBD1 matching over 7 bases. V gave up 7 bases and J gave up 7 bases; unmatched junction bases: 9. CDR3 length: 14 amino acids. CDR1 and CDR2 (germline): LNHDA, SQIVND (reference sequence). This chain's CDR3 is CASKEAGGDGELFF. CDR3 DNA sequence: TGTGCCAGTAAGGAGGCAGGGGGTGACGGGGAGCTGTTTTTT.

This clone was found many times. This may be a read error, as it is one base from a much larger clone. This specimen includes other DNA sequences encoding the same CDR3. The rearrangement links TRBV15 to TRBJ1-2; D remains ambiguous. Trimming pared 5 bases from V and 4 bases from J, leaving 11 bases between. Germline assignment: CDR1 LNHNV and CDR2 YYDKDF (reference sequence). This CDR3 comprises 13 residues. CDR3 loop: CATSLEHPYGYTF. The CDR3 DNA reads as TGTGCCACCAGCCTTGAACACCCCTATGGCTACACCTTC.

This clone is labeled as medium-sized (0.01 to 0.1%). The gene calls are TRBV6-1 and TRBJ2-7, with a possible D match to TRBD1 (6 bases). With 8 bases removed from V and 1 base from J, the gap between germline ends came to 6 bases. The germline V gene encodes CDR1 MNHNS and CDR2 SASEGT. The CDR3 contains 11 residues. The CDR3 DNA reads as TGTGCCAGCGGACAGTCCTACGAGCAGTACTTC. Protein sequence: CASGQSYEQYF.

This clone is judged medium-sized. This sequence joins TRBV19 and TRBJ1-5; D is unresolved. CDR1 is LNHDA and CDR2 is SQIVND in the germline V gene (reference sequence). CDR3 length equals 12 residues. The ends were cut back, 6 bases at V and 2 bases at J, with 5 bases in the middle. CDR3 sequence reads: CASRQGNQPQHF. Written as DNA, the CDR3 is TGTGCCAGTAGGCAGGGCAATCAGCCCCAGCATTTT.

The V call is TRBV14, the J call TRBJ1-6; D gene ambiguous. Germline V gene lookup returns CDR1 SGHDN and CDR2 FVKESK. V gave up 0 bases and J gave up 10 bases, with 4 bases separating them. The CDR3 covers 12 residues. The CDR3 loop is CASSQDGSPLHF. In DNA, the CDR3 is TGTGCCAGCAGCCAAGATGGGTCACCCCTCCACTTT.

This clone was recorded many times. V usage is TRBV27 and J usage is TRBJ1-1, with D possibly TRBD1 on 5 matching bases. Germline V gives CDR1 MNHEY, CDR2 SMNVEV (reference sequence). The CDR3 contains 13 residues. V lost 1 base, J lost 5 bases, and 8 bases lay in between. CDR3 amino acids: CASSLLEGTEAFF. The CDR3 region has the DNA TGTGCCAGCAGTTTATTGGAGGGGACTGAAGCTTTCTTT.